This paragraph covers one TCR beta chain sequence. The assay was immunoSEQ multiplex PCR, and TCRdb's table has in-frame clones only and misses some. The sample lists approximately 350,000 clones, 80% to 90% seen once, with about 7.1% in the top ten. These data originate in a study of Ad26.COV2.S vaccination and SARS-CoV-2 variants. Overall study context: COV1001, an Ad26.COV2.S trial, supplied this vaccine-arm donor.

V was pared by 9 bases and J by 0 bases, with 11 bases between. The germline gives CDR1 LNHDA, CDR2 SQIVND (reference sequence). The CDR3 covers 14 residues. Documented treatment: some 20 received Ad26.COV2.S at low or high dose, single or two shots; 5 received placebo; per-sample allocation not given. Samples were taken on day 63 after the first vaccine or placebo injection. The rearrangement joins TRBV19 to TRBJ1-4, with a weak D call TRBD1 (5 bases). The TCR originated in a person between 18 and 65 years old who received the Ad26.COV2.S COVID-19 vaccine or a placebo. The sample in question was peripheral blood, obtained in a trial of Ad26.COV2.S vaccine versus placebo. CDR3 region: CASTQQATNEKLFF. DNA for the CDR3: TGTGCCAGCACCCAACAGGCAACTAATGAAAAACTGTTTTTT.